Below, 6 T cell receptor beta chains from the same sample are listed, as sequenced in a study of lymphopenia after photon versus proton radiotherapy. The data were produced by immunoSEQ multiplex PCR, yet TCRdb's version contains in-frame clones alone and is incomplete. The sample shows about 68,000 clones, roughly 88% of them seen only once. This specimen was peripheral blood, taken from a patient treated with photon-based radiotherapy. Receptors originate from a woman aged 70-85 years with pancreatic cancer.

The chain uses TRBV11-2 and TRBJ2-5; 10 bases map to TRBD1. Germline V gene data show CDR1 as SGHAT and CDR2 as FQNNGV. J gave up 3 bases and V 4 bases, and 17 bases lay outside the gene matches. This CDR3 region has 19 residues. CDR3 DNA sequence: TGTGCCAGCAGCTCGCCCCGGGACAGGGGTTTCCGCTCAGAAGAGACCCAGTACTTC. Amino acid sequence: CASSSPRDRGFRSEETQYF.

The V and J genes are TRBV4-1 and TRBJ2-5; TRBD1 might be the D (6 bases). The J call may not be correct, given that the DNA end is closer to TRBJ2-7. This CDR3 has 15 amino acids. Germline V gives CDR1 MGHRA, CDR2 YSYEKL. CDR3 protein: CASSQDMGASYEQYF. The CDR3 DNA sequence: TGCGCCAGCAGCCAAGATATGGGGGCGTCTTACGAGCAGTACTTC.

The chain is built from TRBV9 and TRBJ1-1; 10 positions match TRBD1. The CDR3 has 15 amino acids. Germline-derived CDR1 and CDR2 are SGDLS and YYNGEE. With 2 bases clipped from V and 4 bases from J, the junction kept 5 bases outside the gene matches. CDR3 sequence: CASSVGTGEVTEAFF. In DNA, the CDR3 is TGTGCCAGCAGCGTTGGGACAGGGGAGGTCACTGAAGCTTTCTTT.

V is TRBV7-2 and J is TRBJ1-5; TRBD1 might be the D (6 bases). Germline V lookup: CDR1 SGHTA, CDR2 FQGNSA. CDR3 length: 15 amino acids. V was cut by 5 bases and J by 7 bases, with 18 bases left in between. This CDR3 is CASSLRGGGAQPQHF. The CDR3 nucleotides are TGTGCCAGCAGCCTGAGGGGAGGGGGGGCCCAGCCCCAGCATTTT.

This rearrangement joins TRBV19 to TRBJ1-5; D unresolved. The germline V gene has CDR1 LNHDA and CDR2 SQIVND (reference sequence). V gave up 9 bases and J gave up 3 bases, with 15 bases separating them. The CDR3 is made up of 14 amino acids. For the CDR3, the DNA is TGTGCCAGCTCCGGGCTAGCGGTCAATCAGCCCCAGCATTTT. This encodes CASSGLAVNQPQHF.

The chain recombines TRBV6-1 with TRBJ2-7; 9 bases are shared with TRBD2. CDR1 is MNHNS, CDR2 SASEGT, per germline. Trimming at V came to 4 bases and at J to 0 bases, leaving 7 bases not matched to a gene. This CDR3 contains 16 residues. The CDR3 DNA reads TGTGCCAGCAGTGCGTCGACTAGCGGAGCCTCCTACGAGCAGTACTTC. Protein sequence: CASSASTSGASYEQYF.